This TCR beta chain appears in the sequencing data of a study of blood T cell repertoires in COVID-19. Study summary: T cells, B-cell-depleted T cells, or PBMCs supplied cDNA or gDNA.

This CDR3 spans 16 amino acids. CDR1 and CDR2 (germline): MGHRA, YSYEKL. V was clipped by 3 bases and J by 1 base, with 13 bases between them. Original analysis: Amplification of reference gene primers provided the estimated nucleated cell counts. This table comes from immunoSEQ multiplex PCR, and its TCRdb copy is limited to in-frame clones, with some not included. V and J calls and clone size come straight from that table; D and trimming were deduced from the DNA. The profile shows approximately 210,000 clones, 82% of them singletons. Recovery meant two consecutive negative NP/OP PCR tests, professional clearance, or resolved symptoms.

The chain employs TRBV4-1 and TRBJ2-1, with D possibly matching TRBD2 (5 bases). The sample comprised PBMCs or T cells enriched from blood (not recorded which). The origin of this receptor is a woman aged 60-75 years who had recovered from COVID-19. Here the CDR3 reads CASSHPGISSYNEQFF. The CDR3 coding sequence is TGCGCCAGCAGCCACCCCGGGATATCATCCTACAATGAGCAGTTCTTC.